The present entry profiles one TCR beta chain with its context. Its antigen is currently unknown. The sample originates from a study of T cells expressing NK-cell markers. Study-level points and caveats: These same clonotypes (in several donors) also led the CD3+CD56-NKG2C+ fraction. Whether the expanded NKG2C+ T cell clones recognized HCMV remained unclear.

Per germline, CDR1 WSHSY and CDR2 SAAADI. The CDR3 contains 14 residues. TCRdb derives one entry per CDR3 protein from the 5' RACE reads, leaving out DNA. In all, the sample yields more than 90,000 distinct CDR3 sequences. V gene TRBV10-2 combines with J gene TRBJ1-6; TCRdb designates TRBD1, a call that cannot be tested without DNA. The sequenced sample consisted of blood T cells: a sorted CD56 or NKG2C T cell subset, CD4+ or CD8+ T cells, or bulk PBMC T cells (not recorded which). This clonotype was sampled from a woman aged 18-70 years in good health. CDR3 protein: CASSPDSDNSPLHF.